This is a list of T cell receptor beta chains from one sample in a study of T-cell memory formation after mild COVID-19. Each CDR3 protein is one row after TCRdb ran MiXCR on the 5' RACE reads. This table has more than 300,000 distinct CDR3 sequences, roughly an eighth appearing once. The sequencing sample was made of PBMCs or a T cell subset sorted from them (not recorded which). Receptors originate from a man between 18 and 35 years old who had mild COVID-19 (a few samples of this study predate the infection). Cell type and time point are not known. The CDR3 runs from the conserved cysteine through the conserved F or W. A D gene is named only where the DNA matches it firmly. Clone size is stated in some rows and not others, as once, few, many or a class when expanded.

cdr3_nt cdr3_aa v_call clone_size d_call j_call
TGTGCCATCAGTGATCGGTTTCCTGGGGAGGTAAATTCACCCCTCCACTTT CAISDRFPGEVNSPLHF TRBV10-3 few - TRBJ1-6
TGTGCCATCAGTGAGTCGAGGGGAAGGTCTGAAAAACTGTTTTTT CAISESRGRSEKLFF TRBV10-3 - - TRBJ1-4
TGCAGCGTTGAAGATCATCGGGGGAAAACCTACAATGAGCAGTTCTTC CSVEDHRGKTYNEQFF TRBV29-1 - - TRBJ2-1
TGTGCCAGCGCCCGGGACAGGGGGAAGACAGATACGCAGTATTTT CASARDRGKTDTQYF TRBV2 - TRBD1 TRBJ2-3
TGTGCCAGCAGCTCCGGGACGAACTATGGCTACACCTTC CASSSGTNYGYTF TRBV12-3/TRBV12-4 few - TRBJ1-2
TGCGCCAGCAGCCGCGGACAGGGAACTCACGAGCAGTACTTC CASSRGQGTHEQYF TRBV4-3 few TRBD1 TRBJ2-7
TGTGCCAGCAGCGAGATCGACAGGGGGTTGGACAATGAGCAGTTCTTC CASSEIDRGLDNEQFF TRBV12-3/TRBV12-4 - TRBD1 TRBJ2-1
TGTGCCAGCAGCGGCTCAGGGGGCAGCAATCAGCCCCAGCATTTT CASSGSGGSNQPQHF TRBV9 - TRBD1 TRBJ1-5
TGTGCCAGCAGTCCCCTTGCGGTGACGGAGCAGTTCTTC CASSPLAVTEQFF TRBV12-3/TRBV12-4 - - TRBJ2-1
TGTGCCAGCAGTCTTCCCGGGGGGATCGGCTATGGCTACACCTTC CASSLPGGIGYGYTF TRBV12-3/TRBV12-4 few - TRBJ1-2
TGTGCCAGCAGCCCTCTAGCGGGGGGCTACGAGCAGTACTTC CASSPLAGGYEQYF TRBV6-6 - TRBD2 TRBJ2-7
TGCGCCAGCAGCCCCCCGGACAGGGCGGTCTATGGCTACACCTTC CASSPPDRAVYGYTF TRBV5-1 - TRBD1 TRBJ1-2
TGTGCCAGCAGTGAAGCGTTAGGGTTTCACAGGTTCCAAGAGACCCAGTACTTC CASSEALGFHRFQETQYF TRBV2 - - TRBJ2-5
TGTGCCAGCCAGTTGTATGGCTACACCTTC CASQLYGYTF TRBV7-2 - - TRBJ1-2
TGTGCCAGCAGCAGTAAGGGCAGGATTCACTACAATGAGCAGTTCTTC CASSSKGRIHYNEQFF TRBV14 few - TRBJ2-1
TGTGCCAGCAGCTTAGGTGGGACTAGCGTTTCCACAGATACGCAGTATTTT CASSLGGTSVSTDTQYF TRBV7-2 - TRBD2 TRBJ2-3
TGCAGTGCTCGCTCGGGGACCTACACTGAAGCTTTCTTT CSARSGTYTEAFF TRBV20-1 few - TRBJ1-1
TGTGCCAGCGGACCCTCCGGCGGTGACTATGGCTACACCTTC CASGPSGGDYGYTF TRBV2 - - TRBJ1-2
TGTGCCACCAGCAGAGATATGCTGAGCTCCTACAATGAGCAGTTCTTC CATSRDMLSSYNEQFF TRBV15 many - TRBJ2-1
TGCGCCAGCAGCCCCCGACTAGTTTCCCTTGACTACAATGAGCAGTTCTTC CASSPRLVSLDYNEQFF TRBV4-1 - - TRBJ2-1
TGCGCCAGCAGCTTGCCCCAAGGACTAGCGGGGGGAGATACGCAGTATTTT CASSLPQGLAGGDTQYF TRBV5-1 - TRBD2 TRBJ2-3
TGTGCCAGCAGCTTACTCACTGAAGCTTTCTTT CASSLLTEAFF TRBV7-2 many - TRBJ1-1
TGTGCCAGCAGCGCCGGGACAGGGTTCACCTACGAGCAGTACTTC CASSAGTGFTYEQYF TRBV6-2/TRBV6-3 - TRBD1 TRBJ2-7
TGTGCCAGCAGGGCAGGGGTTGCTCTGCCCACTGAAGCTTTCTTT CASRAGVALPTEAFF TRBV12-3/TRBV12-4 few - TRBJ1-1
TGTGCCACCAGCCGGGACAGCCCGCAGAAGGCCAAAAACATTCAGTACTTC CATSRDSPQKAKNIQYF TRBV24-1 few TRBD1 TRBJ2-4
TGTGCCAGCAGTTACTCGAAGTATTGGTCCCAAGAGACCCAGTACTTC CASSYSKYWSQETQYF TRBV6-5 - - TRBJ2-5
TGTGCCAGCAGCCCCCAGAGCTCTAATGAGCAGTTCTTC CASSPQSSNEQFF TRBV3-1 many - TRBJ2-1
TGTGCCAGCAGTTACTCGGAACCGGGGCAGAGAAATTCACCCCTCCACTTT CASSYSEPGQRNSPLHF TRBV6-5 once - TRBJ1-6
TGTGCCAGCAGCTTGGCCGGGACCGTGGGGCCCCTCCACTTT CASSLAGTVGPLHF TRBV5-4 few - TRBJ1-6
TGTGCCAGCAGTTTCCCCGGACAGCCTTCCGGGGAGCTGTTTTTT CASSFPGQPSGELFF TRBV28 many - TRBJ2-2
TGTGCCAGCACCAGACTAGCGCGAGACGATACGCAGTATTTT CASTRLARDDTQYF TRBV7-2 - TRBD2 TRBJ2-3